This entry features one TCR beta chain sequence. Its cognate antigen is unknown. Cultured CD4+ T cell DNA underwent sequencing with the Oncomine TCR Beta short-read assay. Each CDR3 protein is one row after TCRdb ran MiXCR on the PCR reads. The data hold around 10,000 distinct CDR3 sequences, with 65% to 75% observed a single time. The sample belongs to a study of vaccination and CD4 T cells after COVID-19. Treatment: approximately 11-day PBMC culture with coronavirus spike peptide pools or control peptides (ViraFEST assay). Germline V gene lookup returns CDR1 MNHNS and CDR2 SASEGT. The CDR3 covers 13 residues. The V and J ends lost 4 bases and 9 bases respectively, with 16 bases between them.

Sequencing was performed on CD4+ T cells from blood, cultured in vitro. This TCR was sampled from a human donor who had recovered from COVID-19. The chain is built from TRBV6-1 and TRBJ2-7; D remains ambiguous. CDR3 protein: CASSVPVTFVQYF. Here the CDR3 DNA reads TGTGCCAGCAGTGTCCCGGTGACCTTTGTGCAGTACTTC.